The rows below give T cell receptor beta chains drawn from one sample of a study of cytomegalovirus exposure and HLA in healthy donors. TCRdb keeps only in-frame clones here, not all; method: immunoSEQ multiplex PCR. The sample includes under 200,000 clones, approximately 87% of them seen just once. The sequencing input was PBMCs. These receptors originate from a woman in her thirties in good health and CMV-seronegative. Each CDR3 is given with its conserved first and last residue. A D gene is named only where the DNA matches it firmly. The size entry is marked missing in some rows and otherwise reads once, few, many or a size class.

clone size: .; J gene: TRBJ1-3; V gene: TRBV6-1; D gene: TRBD1; CDR3 protein: CASTGQGGDTIYF; CDR3 DNA: TGTGCCAGCACTGGACAGGGGGGCGACACCATATATTTT
clone size: .; J gene: TRBJ1-5; V gene: TRBV6-6; D gene: .; CDR3 protein: CASSYWQGIGNQPQHF; CDR3 DNA: TGTGCCAGCAGTTACTGGCAGGGGATAGGCAATCAGCCCCAGCATTTT
clone size: few; J gene: TRBJ2-1; V gene: TRBV16; D gene: TRBD2; CDR3 protein: CASGLAGGYNEQFF; CDR3 DNA: TGTGCCAGCGGCCTAGCGGGGGGCTACAATGAGCAGTTCTTC
clone size: .; J gene: TRBJ1-5; V gene: TRBV11-2; D gene: .; CDR3 protein: CASSLDWQGSNQPQHF; CDR3 DNA: TGTGCCAGCAGCTTAGATTGGCAGGGAAGCAATCAGCCCCAGCATTTT
clone size: .; J gene: TRBJ1-1; V gene: TRBV30; D gene: .; CDR3 protein: CAWSPGNTEAFF; CDR3 DNA: TGTGCCTGGTCCCCCGGAAACACTGAAGCTTTCTTT
clone size: .; J gene: TRBJ2-1; V gene: TRBV25-1; D gene: TRBD2; CDR3 protein: CASSGRPSGRAVSEQFF; CDR3 DNA: TGTGCCAGCAGTGGCCGTCCTAGCGGGAGGGCCGTAAGTGAGCAGTTCTTC
clone size: .; J gene: TRBJ2-6; V gene: TRBV6-5; D gene: .; CDR3 protein: CASTSGFSGANVLTF; CDR3 DNA: TGTGCCAGCACCTCCGGGTTCTCTGGGGCCAACGTCCTGACTTTC
clone size: .; J gene: TRBJ2-7; V gene: TRBV15; D gene: .; CDR3 protein: CATSLSPGPSYEQYF; CDR3 DNA: TGTGCCACCAGTCTTTCCCCCGGGCCATCCTACGAGCAGTACTTC
clone size: few; J gene: TRBJ1-2; V gene: TRBV6-1; D gene: TRBD1; CDR3 protein: CASSDWTGIYGYTF; CDR3 DNA: TGTGCCAGCAGTGACTGGACAGGGATCTATGGCTACACCTTC
clone size: .; J gene: TRBJ1-2; V gene: TRBV28; D gene: .; CDR3 protein: CASSLVKNYFYGYTF; CDR3 DNA: TGTGCCAGCAGTTTAGTGAAGAATTATTTCTATGGCTACACCTTC
clone size: .; J gene: TRBJ2-5; V gene: TRBV6-6; D gene: .; CDR3 protein: CASSYSGAETQYF; CDR3 DNA: TGTGCCAGCAGTTATAGTGGGGCAGAGACCCAGTACTTC
clone size: once; J gene: TRBJ1-5; V gene: TRBV19; D gene: TRBD1; CDR3 protein: CASSNRGSNQPQHF; CDR3 DNA: TGTGCCAGTAGTAACAGGGGGAGCAATCAGCCCCAGCATTTT
clone size: .; J gene: TRBJ2-7; V gene: TRBV28; D gene: TRBD1; CDR3 protein: CASSPQGVAYEQYF; CDR3 DNA: TGTGCCAGCAGTCCTCAGGGGGTAGCCTACGAGCAGTACTTC
clone size: .; J gene: TRBJ2-7; V gene: TRBV4-3; D gene: .; CDR3 protein: CASSEGYEQYF; CDR3 DNA: TGCGCCAGCAGCGAGGGATACGAGCAGTACTTC